The rows below give T cell receptor beta chains drawn from one sample of a study of T cells expressing NK-cell markers. TCRdb re-called the 5' RACE reads; every CDR3 protein appears as one record, without DNA. The table lists about 390,000 distinct CDR3 sequences, with around 11% in the top ten. The specimen was blood T cells: a sorted CD56 or NKG2C T cell subset, CD4+ or CD8+ T cells, or bulk PBMC T cells (not recorded which). The source is a woman in her forties or fifties in good health. Both conserved end residues are part of each CDR3.

j_call: TRBJ1-6
v_call: TRBV27
cdr3_aa: CASSLFPSSYNSPLHF

j_call: TRBJ1-5
v_call: TRBV5-5
cdr3_aa: CASSFETFSGNQPQHF

j_call: TRBJ1-5
v_call: TRBV11-2
cdr3_aa: CASSLDGRSDQPQHF

j_call: TRBJ2-1
v_call: TRBV3-1
cdr3_aa: CASSQVGFSSNEQFF

j_call: TRBJ2-3
v_call: TRBV5-1
cdr3_aa: CASSLGASGLAGGLVSDTQYF

j_call: TRBJ1-2
v_call: TRBV7-9
cdr3_aa: CASSKDPGQGAFGYTF

j_call: TRBJ2-1
v_call: TRBV5-1
cdr3_aa: CASSRDGEQFF

j_call: TRBJ2-7
v_call: TRBV5-1
cdr3_aa: CASSEDLRLALNEQYF

j_call: TRBJ2-1
v_call: TRBV20-1
cdr3_aa: CSATGTSGTSNNEQFF

j_call: TRBJ2-1
v_call: TRBV28
cdr3_aa: CATKLGGRYEQFF

j_call: TRBJ1-5
v_call: TRBV12-5
cdr3_aa: CASGRVQPQHF

j_call: TRBJ2-1
v_call: TRBV20-1
cdr3_aa: CSASWGVAGYNEQFF

j_call: TRBJ2-7
v_call: TRBV19
cdr3_aa: CASSIGLAGTYEQYF

j_call: TRBJ1-1
v_call: TRBV5-1
cdr3_aa: CASSLAIGQGSSEAFF

j_call: TRBJ2-1
v_call: TRBV5-6
cdr3_aa: CASSLVAHGPYNEQFF

j_call: TRBJ2-2
v_call: TRBV3-1
cdr3_aa: CASSPVPGELFF

j_call: TRBJ2-2
v_call: TRBV12-3/TRBV12-4
cdr3_aa: CASSLGLAGGTGELFF

j_call: TRBJ2-2
v_call: TRBV5-1
cdr3_aa: CASSLWGDRGDTGELFF

j_call: TRBJ1-2
v_call: TRBV6-6
cdr3_aa: CASSYSSASYGYTF

j_call: TRBJ2-1
v_call: TRBV20-1
cdr3_aa: CSARLAGRVNEQFF

j_call: TRBJ2-1
v_call: TRBV27
cdr3_aa: CASSPGWNEQFF

j_call: TRBJ2-1
v_call: TRBV7-8
cdr3_aa: CASSLRKAGGQFEQFF

j_call: TRBJ2-1
v_call: TRBV5-1
cdr3_aa: CASSLVGATSGYNEQFF

j_call: TRBJ2-4
v_call: TRBV12-3/TRBV12-4
cdr3_aa: CASSPLLQGAKNIQYF

j_call: TRBJ2-3
v_call: TRBV7-3
cdr3_aa: CASSFLAGAVDTQYF

j_call: TRBJ1-2
v_call: TRBV12-3/TRBV12-4
cdr3_aa: CASSFQAGIGYTF

j_call: TRBJ1-5
v_call: TRBV12-3/TRBV12-4
cdr3_aa: CASSTTGGNGQPQHF

j_call: TRBJ1-1
v_call: TRBV30
cdr3_aa: CAWTRDRVLRATEAFF

j_call: TRBJ2-7
v_call: TRBV12-3/TRBV12-4
cdr3_aa: CASSLFLGGGTGNYEQYF

j_call: TRBJ2-1
v_call: TRBV3-1
cdr3_aa: CASSLTSARNNEQFF

j_call: TRBJ1-2
v_call: TRBV29-1
cdr3_aa: CSVPEWTGDFGYTFTF

j_call: TRBJ2-1
v_call: TRBV20-1
cdr3_aa: CSARPRTAGVREQFF

j_call: TRBJ2-1
v_call: TRBV7-8
cdr3_aa: CASSLPLRRGYNEQFF

j_call: TRBJ2-3
v_call: TRBV28
cdr3_aa: CASSSEADTQYF

j_call: TRBJ2-5
v_call: TRBV20-1
cdr3_aa: CSAGGGRIYQETQYF

j_call: TRBJ2-6
v_call: TRBV10-3
cdr3_aa: CATGPSPGANVLTF

j_call: TRBJ1-5
v_call: TRBV12-3/TRBV12-4
cdr3_aa: CASSPEKVFAHDSNQPQHF

j_call: TRBJ1-2
v_call: TRBV3-1
cdr3_aa: CASSRARVHGYTF

j_call: TRBJ1-5
v_call: TRBV7-9
cdr3_aa: CASSFARVGQPQHF

j_call: TRBJ2-1
v_call: TRBV12-5
cdr3_aa: CASGPPGLFYNEQFF

j_call: TRBJ1-4
v_call: TRBV7-8
cdr3_aa: CASSLGSARTFGNEKLFF

j_call: TRBJ1-1
v_call: TRBV5-1
cdr3_aa: CASAYGTGSSEAFF

j_call: TRBJ1-2
v_call: TRBV7-9
cdr3_aa: CASTTLRQTLYGYTF